The 20 T cell receptor beta chains below come from one sample, sequenced in a study of blood T cell repertoires in COVID-19. The protocol was immunoSEQ multiplex PCR, while the TCRdb copy is restricted to in-frame clones and leaves out a portion. This table has around 100,000 clones, about 90% appearing once. The sample consisted of peripheral blood. The receptors stem from a woman aged 50 to 60 with acute or convalescent COVID-19.

V gene TRBV27 combines with J gene TRBJ2-3, with D perhaps matching TRBD2 (6 bases). The CDR3 loop spans 16 amino acids. The V end was cut by 1 base, the J end by 5 bases, with 16 bases between. Germline assignment: CDR1 MNHEY and CDR2 SMNVEV (reference sequence). The CDR3 sequence: CASSLFWPGARDTQYF. CDR3 coding DNA: TGTGCCAGCAGTTTATTTTGGCCGGGAGCAAGAGATACGCAGTATTTT.

This chain joins TRBV15 and TRBJ2-3; 12 nucleotides align to TRBD2. The CDR3 is made up of 17 amino acids. V trimming: 3 bases; J trimming: 5 bases; junction bases outside the gene matches: 9. Germline V lookup: CDR1 LNHNV, CDR2 YYDKDF (reference sequence). The CDR3 DNA follows: TGTGCCACCAGCAGTGGTCGGACTAGCGGGATAAGAGATACGCAGTATTTT. Its translation is CATSSGRTSGIRDTQYF. Using reference TRBV15 and TRBJ2-3 for the parts outside the CDR3, the full variable domain is DAMVIQNPRYQVTQFGKPVTLSCSQTLNHNVMYWYQQKSSQAPKLLFHYYDKDFNNEADTPDNFQSRRPNTSFCFLDIRSPGLGDTAMYLCATSSGRTSGIRDTQYFGPGTRLTVL.

The genes are TRBV7-9 and TRBJ2-2; the D gene is possibly TRBD2 (5 bases). Germline V lookup: CDR1 SEHNR, CDR2 FQNEAQ (reference sequence). Trimming left V 6 bases short and J 1 base short, with 9 bases between. The CDR3 sequence is 14 residues long. The CDR3 loop reads CASSERGNTGELFF. CDR3 in DNA: TGTGCCAGCAGTGAACGGGGGAACACCGGGGAGCTGTTTTTT.

The genes are TRBV21-1 and TRBJ2-7; TRBD2, the table's D call, lacks a check against the DNA. TRBV21-1 is a listed pseudogene. The CDR3 runs to 15 residues. The CDR3 region is CASGRLAGIHYEQYF. The CDR3 nucleotides are TGTGCCAGCGGGCGACTAGCGGGGATCCACTACGAGCAGTACTTC.

This chain links TRBV2 with TRBJ2-7, with D perhaps matching TRBD2 (5 bases). The CDR3 has 14 residues. Germline V gene sequence: CDR1 SNHLY, CDR2 FYNNEI. Trimming removed 3 bases at V and 7 bases at J, with 16 bases between. The CDR3 DNA reads as TGTGCCAGCAGTGAGTTGTGGGTAACGGGGGAGCAGTACTTC. Protein: CASSELWVTGEQYF.

The V gene is TRBV12-3 or TRBV12-4, the J gene TRBJ2-6; D is undetermined. Trimming took off 6 bases at V and 12 bases at J, with 9 bases between the two ends. CDR3 length equals 11 residues. The CDR3 DNA follows: TGTGCCAGCAGCCCGTTCCGCGTCCTGACTTTC. Translated: CASSPFRVLTF.

The rearrangement joins TRBV6-1 to TRBJ1-6, with D uncertain. Germline values: CDR1 MNHNS, CDR2 SASEGT. The CDR3 runs to 14 residues. Trimming pared 2 bases from V and 7 bases from J, leaving 9 bases between. CDR3 bases: TGTGCCAGCAGTGAACTGGCCAGAAATTCACCCCTCCACTTT. It translates to CASSELARNSPLHF.

This clone was observed once. The rearrangement joins TRBV6-1 to TRBJ2-1; TRBD2 matches 7 bases. The germline CDR1 and CDR2 sequences are MNHNS and SASEGT. The CDR3 totals 15 residues. Germline trimming cut 1 base from V and 3 bases from J; bases unmatched to any gene: 3. The CDR3 coding sequence is TGTGCCAGCAGTGAAGGGACTAGTTTCTACAATGAGCAGTTCTTC. Translated, it gives CASSEGTSFYNEQFF.

CDR3 region: CASSLGSGGLHTEAFF. CDR3 coding DNA: TGCGCCAGCAGCTTGGGGTCCGGGGGGTTGCACACTGAAGCTTTCTTT. This chain links TRBV5-1 with TRBJ1-1; TRBD1 might be the D (5 bases). V lost 0 bases to trimming and J lost 3 bases, with 15 bases between them. Germline V CDR1 and CDR2: SGHRS, YFSETQ. The CDR3 runs to 16 residues.

The chain couples TRBV30 to TRBJ2-2; 10 positions agree with TRBD2. CDR3 length equals 14 residues. Germline V gene sequence: CDR1 GTSNPN, CDR2 SVGIG (reference sequence). The J segment lost 5 bases and the V segment lost 5 bases, leaving 5 bases of the junction unmatched. The DNA for the CDR3 is TGTGCCTGGCTAGCGGGAGACTGGACCGGGGAGCTGTTTTTT. Translating it yields CAWLAGDWTGELFF.

The chain uses TRBV28 and TRBJ2-7, with 8 bases identical to TRBD1. Per germline, CDR1 MDHEN and CDR2 SYDVKM. The CDR3 extends over 14 amino acids. J lost 4 bases, V lost 7 bases, and 9 bases had no gene match. The chain's CDR3 is CASNPTTGVYEQYF. CDR3 coding DNA: TGTGCCAGCAACCCAACGACAGGGGTATACGAGCAGTACTTC.

CDR3 region: CASSLVEAGTEAFF. DNA for the CDR3: TGTGCCAGCAGCTTAGTTGAGGCGGGCACTGAAGCTTTCTTT. The V call is TRBV7-8, the J call TRBJ1-1; no reliable D call. With 1 base removed from V and 4 bases from J, the gap between germline ends came to 10 bases. Germline CDR1 is SGHVS and CDR2 is FQNEAQ. This CDR3 has 14 amino acids.

The chain is built from TRBV5-6 and TRBJ1-6, with D possibly being TRBD1 (6 bases). Germline V gene data show CDR1 as SGHDT and CDR2 as YYEEEE. The CDR3 has 14 amino acids. V shed 4 bases and J shed 7 bases, with 12 bases lying between them. DNA of the CDR3: TGTGCCAGCAGCGCCGGACAGTTAAATTCACCCCTCCACTTT. As protein: CASSAGQLNSPLHF.

This chain connects TRBV2 to TRBJ1-1; TRBD1 matches 10 bases. Per the germline V gene, CDR1 is SNHLY and CDR2 is FYNNEI. J was trimmed by 4 bases and V by 11 bases; bases with no gene match: 10. The CDR3 has 14 residues. The CDR3 loop reads CAGEVTGGGTEAFF. The DNA for the CDR3 is TGTGCCGGGGAGGTGACAGGGGGCGGCACTGAAGCTTTCTTT.

The chain links TRBV3-1 (or the pseudogene TRBV3-2) to TRBJ2-3; D ambiguous. This CDR3 spans 20 amino acids. Germline CDR1 and CDR2: LGHDT and YNNKEL (reference sequence). With 0 bases removed from V and 6 bases from J, the gap between germline ends came to 28 bases. The CDR3 DNA reads as TGTGCCAGCAGCCAAGATGAACGTTCGCCTGCCGCTCCGGAACAGGATACGCAGTATTTT. Protein sequence: CASSQDERSPAAPEQDTQYF.

The chain couples TRBV10-3 to TRBJ1-2; D unresolved. CDR1 is ENHRY, CDR2 SYGVKD, per germline. Trimming left V 3 bases short and J 4 bases short, with 9 bases between. The CDR3 spans 13 residues. The CDR3 region is CAISDSEGYGYTF. DNA of the CDR3: TGTGCCATCAGTGATTCAGAGGGCTATGGCTACACCTTC.

V is TRBV19 and J is TRBJ1-3; D unclear. Germline V lookup: CDR1 LNHDA, CDR2 SQIVND (reference sequence). The V end lost 4 bases, the J end lost 9 bases, and 13 bases lay between the germline ends. CDR3 length: 13 residues. The CDR3 loop is CASSRAYGGTIYF. CDR3 sequence (DNA): TGTGCCAGTAGTAGAGCCTACGGTGGCACCATATATTTT.

The V and J genes are TRBV6-5 and TRBJ1-3; TRBD1 matches 7 bases. V trimming: 5 bases; J trimming: 3 bases; junction bases outside the gene matches: 4. Germline-derived CDR1 and CDR2 are MNHEY and SVGAGI. The CDR3 has 14 residues. CDR3 DNA sequence: TGTGCCAGCAGTCCCGACAGGGTTGGAAACACCATATATTTT. Translating gives CASSPDRVGNTIYF.

This rearrangement joins TRBV28 to TRBJ1-2; D is possibly TRBD1 (5 bases). Germline V gene data show CDR1 as MDHEN and CDR2 as SYDVKM. CDR3 length equals 14 residues. With 3 bases removed from V and 8 bases from J, the gap between germline ends came to 16 bases. CDR3 protein: CASSLAQGLPGYTF. The CDR3 region has the DNA TGTGCCAGCAGTTTGGCCCAGGGTTTGCCCGGCTACACCTTC.

J is TRBJ2-5 and V is TRBV19; D is possibly TRBD1 (6 bases). V was shortened by 4 bases and J by 0 bases, with 6 bases between the two germline ends. Germline V gene lookup returns CDR1 LNHDA and CDR2 SQIVND (reference sequence). CDR3 length: 13 residues. Written as DNA, the CDR3 is TGTGCCAGTAGTAGGACAGACCAAGAGACCCAGTACTTC. Encoded protein: CASSRTDQETQYF.